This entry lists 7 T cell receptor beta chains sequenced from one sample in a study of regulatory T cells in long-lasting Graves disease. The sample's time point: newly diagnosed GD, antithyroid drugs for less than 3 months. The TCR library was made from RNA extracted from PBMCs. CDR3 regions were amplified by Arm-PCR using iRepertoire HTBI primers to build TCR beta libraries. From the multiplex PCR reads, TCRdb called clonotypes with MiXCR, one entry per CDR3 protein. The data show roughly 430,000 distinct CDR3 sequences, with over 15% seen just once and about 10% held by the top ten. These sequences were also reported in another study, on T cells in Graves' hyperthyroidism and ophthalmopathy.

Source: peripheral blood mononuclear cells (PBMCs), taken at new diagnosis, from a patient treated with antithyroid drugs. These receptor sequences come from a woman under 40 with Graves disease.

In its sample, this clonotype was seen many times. CDR3 amino acids: CASSRDRDEKLFF. The CDR3 coding sequence is TGTGCCAGCAGCCGGGACAGGGATGAAAAACTGTTTTTT. V is TRBV3-1 and J is TRBJ1-4, with TRBD1 matching 9 bases. Germline lookup yields CDR1 LGHDT and CDR2 YNNKEL (reference sequence). This CDR3 has 13 amino acids. V lost 4 bases, J lost 6 bases, and 0 bases stayed unmatched.

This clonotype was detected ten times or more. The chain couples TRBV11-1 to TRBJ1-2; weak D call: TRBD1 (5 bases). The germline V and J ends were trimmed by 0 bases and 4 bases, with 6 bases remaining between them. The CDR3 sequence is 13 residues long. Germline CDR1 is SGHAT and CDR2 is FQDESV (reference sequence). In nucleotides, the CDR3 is TGTGCCAGCAGCTTAGCCGGGGCCTATGGCTACACCTTC. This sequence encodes CASSLAGAYGYTF.

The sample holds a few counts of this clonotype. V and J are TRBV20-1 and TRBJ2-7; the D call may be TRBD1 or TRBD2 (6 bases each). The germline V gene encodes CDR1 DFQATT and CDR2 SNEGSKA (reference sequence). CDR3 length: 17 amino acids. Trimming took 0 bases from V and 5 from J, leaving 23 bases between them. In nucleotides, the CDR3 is TGCAGTGCTAGAGACCCTAAGGGGGGCGTGAGTTCCCACGAGCAGTACTTC. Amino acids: CSARDPKGGVSSHEQYF.

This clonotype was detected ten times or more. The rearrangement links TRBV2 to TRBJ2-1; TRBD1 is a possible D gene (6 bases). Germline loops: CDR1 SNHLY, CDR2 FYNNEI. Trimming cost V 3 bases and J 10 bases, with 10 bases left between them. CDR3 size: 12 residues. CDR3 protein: CASSDDRREQFF. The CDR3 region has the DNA TGTGCCAGCAGTGACGACAGGAGAGAGCAGTTCTTC.

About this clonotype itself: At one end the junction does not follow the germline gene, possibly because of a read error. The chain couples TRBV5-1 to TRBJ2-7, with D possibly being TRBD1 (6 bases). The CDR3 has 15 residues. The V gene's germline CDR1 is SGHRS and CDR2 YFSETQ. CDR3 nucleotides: TGCGCCAGCAGCTTGGGCGGCAGGGGCATTGACGAGCCGTACTTC. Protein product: CASSLGGRGIDEPYF. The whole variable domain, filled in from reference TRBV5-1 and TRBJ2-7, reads KAGVTQTPRYLIKTRGQQVTLSCSPISGHRSVSWYQQTPGQGLQFLFEYFSETQRNKGNFPGRFSGRQFSNSRSEMNVSTLELGDSALYLCASSLGGRGIDEPYFGPGTRLTVT.

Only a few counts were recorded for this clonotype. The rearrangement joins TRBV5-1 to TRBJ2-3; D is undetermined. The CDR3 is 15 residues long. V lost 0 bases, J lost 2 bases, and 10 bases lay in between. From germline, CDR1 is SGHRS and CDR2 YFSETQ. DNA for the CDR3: TGCGCCAGCAGCTTGGAACTCCCTACCACAGATACGCAGTATTTT. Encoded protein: CASSLELPTTDTQYF.

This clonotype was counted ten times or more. The CDR3 region is CASSNAPHEQYF. The CDR3 nucleotides read TGTGCCAGCAGCAACGCGCCTCACGAGCAGTACTTC. The chain is built from TRBV6-2 or TRBV6-3 and TRBJ2-7, with D uncertain. CDR1 and CDR2 from the germline V gene are MNHEY and SVGEGT. The CDR3 is 12 amino acids. Deletions cut 6 bases from V and 5 bases from J, with 11 bases between.